Following are 5 T cell receptor beta chains from one sample sequenced in a study of blood T cell repertoires in COVID-19. Here immunoSEQ multiplex PCR was the method, and the copy in TCRdb shows in-frame clones only, minus some. Of tens of thousands of clones in the sample, approximately 88% are singletons; the top ten hold 11%. The sample consisted of peripheral blood. The receptors derive from an older man with acute or convalescent COVID-19.

The chain recombines TRBV5-1 with TRBJ1-5; D not resolved. Germline CDR1 and CDR2: SGHRS and YFSETQ. Deletions cut 4 bases from V and 7 bases from J, with 12 bases between. The CDR3 length is 13 residues. The CDR3 sequence: CASSVLPWQPQHF. The CDR3 DNA is TGCGCCAGCAGCGTACTACCGTGGCAGCCCCAGCATTTT. The full variable domain, completed using reference TRBV5-1 and TRBJ1-5, is KAGVTQTPRYLIKTRGQQVTLSCSPISGHRSVSWYQQTPGQGLQFLFEYFSETQRNKGNFPGRFSGRQFSNSRSEMNVSTLELGDSALYLCASSVLPWQPQHFGDGTRLSIL.

This chain links TRBV30 with TRBJ1-1; 10 bases line up with TRBD1. V was pared by 1 base and J by 4 bases, with 6 bases of the junction left unmatched. Looked up from germline, CDR1 is GTSNPN and CDR2 is SVGIG (reference sequence). The CDR3 covers 15 residues. CDR3 nucleotides: TGTGCCTGGAGTGACCCTCGGACAGGGGGCACTGAAGCTTTCTTT. It translates to CAWSDPRTGGTEAFF.

V and J are TRBV18 and TRBJ2-1; possible D gene TRBD2, 6 bases. Germline lookup yields CDR1 KGHSH and CDR2 LQKENI. The CDR3 runs 15 residues. Trimming took 2 bases from V and 3 from J, leaving 11 bases between them. The CDR3 nucleotides read TGTGCCAGCTCACCAAGAAGGGGAGGCTACAATGAGCAGTTCTTC. The encoded protein is CASSPRRGGYNEQFF.

This chain joins TRBV6-6 and TRBJ1-5, with D hard to call. V was shortened by 4 bases and J by 10 bases, with 8 bases between the two germline ends. In germline, CDR1 is MNHNY, CDR2 SVGAGI (reference sequence). The CDR3 length is 11 residues. CDR3 loop: CASSFEGPQHF. CDR3 nucleotide sequence: TGTGCCAGCAGTTTTGAGGGTCCCCAGCATTTT.

The chain couples TRBV10-3 to TRBJ1-1, with 7 bases fitting TRBD1. The V gene end was trimmed by 4 bases and the J gene end by 2 bases; junction bases not matched to a gene: 7. The germline V gene encodes CDR1 ENHRY and CDR2 SYGVKD. The CDR3 contains 15 residues. The CDR3 here is CAISGTGSVNTEAFF. The CDR3 DNA sequence: TGTGCCATCAGTGGGACAGGATCGGTTAACACTGAAGCTTTCTTT.